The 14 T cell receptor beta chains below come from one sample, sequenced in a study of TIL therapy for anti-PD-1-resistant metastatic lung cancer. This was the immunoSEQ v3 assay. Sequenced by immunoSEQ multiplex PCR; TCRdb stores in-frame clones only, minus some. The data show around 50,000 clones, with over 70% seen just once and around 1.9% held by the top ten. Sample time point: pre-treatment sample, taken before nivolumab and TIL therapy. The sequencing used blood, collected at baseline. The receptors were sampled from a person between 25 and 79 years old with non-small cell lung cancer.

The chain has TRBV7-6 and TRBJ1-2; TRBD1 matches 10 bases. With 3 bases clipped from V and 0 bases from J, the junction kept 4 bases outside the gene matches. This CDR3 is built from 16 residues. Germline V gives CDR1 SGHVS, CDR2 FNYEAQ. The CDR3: CASSFGTGVANYGYTF. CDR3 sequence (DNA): TGTGCCAGCAGCTTTGGGACAGGGGTCGCTAACTATGGCTACACCTTC. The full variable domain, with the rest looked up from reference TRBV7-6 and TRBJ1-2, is GAGVSQSPRYKVTKRGQDVALRCDPISGHVSLYWYRQALGQGPEFLTYFNYEAQQDKSGLPNDRFSAERPEGSISTLTIQRTEQRDSAMYRCASSFGTGVANYGYTFGSGTRLTVV.

Here the CDR3 DNA reads TGTGCCAGCAGCCAAGGGGGCAATGAGCAGTTCTTC. It specifies CASSQGGNEQFF. V is TRBV4-2 and J is TRBJ2-1; no clear D gene. V lost 1 base and J lost 6, with 4 bases in between. Germline V gene lookup returns CDR1 LGHNA and CDR2 YNFKEQ. This CDR3 contains 12 residues.

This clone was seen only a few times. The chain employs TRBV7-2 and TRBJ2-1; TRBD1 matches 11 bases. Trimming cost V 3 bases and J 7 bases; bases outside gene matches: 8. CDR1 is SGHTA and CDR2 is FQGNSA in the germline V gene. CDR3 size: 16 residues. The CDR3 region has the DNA TGTGCCAGCAGCTTGAGGCGGGACAGGGGGGTTAATGAGCAGTTCTTC. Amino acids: CASSLRRDRGVNEQFF.

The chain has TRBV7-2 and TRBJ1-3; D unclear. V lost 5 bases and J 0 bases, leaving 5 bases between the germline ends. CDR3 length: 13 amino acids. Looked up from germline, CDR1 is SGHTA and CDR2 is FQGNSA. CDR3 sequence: CASSMDSGNTIYF. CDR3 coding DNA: TGTGCCAGCAGCATGGACTCTGGAAACACCATATATTTT.

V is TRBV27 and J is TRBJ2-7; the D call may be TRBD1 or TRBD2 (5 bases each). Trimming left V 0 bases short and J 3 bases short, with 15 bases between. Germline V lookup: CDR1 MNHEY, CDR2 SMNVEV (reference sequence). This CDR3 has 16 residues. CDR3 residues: CASSLSSQGDNYEQYF. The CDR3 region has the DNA TGTGCCAGCAGTTTATCTTCCCAGGGAGACAACTACGAGCAGTACTTC.

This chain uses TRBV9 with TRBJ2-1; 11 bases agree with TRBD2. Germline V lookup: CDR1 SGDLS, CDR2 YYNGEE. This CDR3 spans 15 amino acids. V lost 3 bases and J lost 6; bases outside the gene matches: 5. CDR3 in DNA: TGTGCCAGCAGCGCTCTAGCGGGAGGCAGCAATGAGCAGTTCTTC. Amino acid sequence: CASSALAGGSNEQFF.

CDR3 residues: CASSATGVQSEQYF. In nucleotides, the CDR3 is TGTGCCAGCAGCGCGACAGGGGTTCAGAGCGAGCAGTACTTC. This sequence joins TRBV9 and TRBJ2-7, with TRBD1 matching over 8 bases. CDR3 size: 14 residues. The J segment lost 6 bases and the V segment lost 3 bases, leaving 8 bases of the junction unmatched. The germline gives CDR1 SGDLS, CDR2 YYNGEE.

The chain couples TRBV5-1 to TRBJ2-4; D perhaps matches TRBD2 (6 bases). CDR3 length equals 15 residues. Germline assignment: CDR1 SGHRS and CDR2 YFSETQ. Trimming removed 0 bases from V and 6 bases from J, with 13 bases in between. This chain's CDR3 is CASSLGQPGLNIQYF. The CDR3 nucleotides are TGCGCCAGCAGCTTGGGGCAACCGGGACTAAACATTCAGTACTTC.

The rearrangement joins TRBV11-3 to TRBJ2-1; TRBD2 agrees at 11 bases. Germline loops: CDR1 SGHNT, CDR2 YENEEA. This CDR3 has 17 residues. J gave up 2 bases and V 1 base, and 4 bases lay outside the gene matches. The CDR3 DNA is TGTGCCAGCAGCTTAGTTGGTAGCGGGGGGGCCTACAATGAGCAGTTCTTC. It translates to CASSLVGSGGAYNEQFF.

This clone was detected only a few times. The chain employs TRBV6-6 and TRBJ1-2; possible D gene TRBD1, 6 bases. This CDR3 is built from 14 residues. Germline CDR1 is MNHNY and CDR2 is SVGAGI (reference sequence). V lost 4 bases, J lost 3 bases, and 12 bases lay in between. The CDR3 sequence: CASSSGGEDYGYTF. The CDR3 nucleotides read TGTGCCAGCAGTTCCGGGGGCGAAGACTATGGCTACACCTTC.

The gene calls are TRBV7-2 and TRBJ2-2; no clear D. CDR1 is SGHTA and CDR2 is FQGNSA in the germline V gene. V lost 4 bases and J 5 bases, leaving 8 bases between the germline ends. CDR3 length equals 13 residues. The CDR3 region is CASSSRLTGELFF. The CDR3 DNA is TGTGCCAGCAGCTCCCGACTGACCGGGGAGCTGTTTTTT.

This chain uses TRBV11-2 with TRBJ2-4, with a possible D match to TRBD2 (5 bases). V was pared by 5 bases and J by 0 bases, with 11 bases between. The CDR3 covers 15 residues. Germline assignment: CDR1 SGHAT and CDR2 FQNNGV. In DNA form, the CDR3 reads TGTGCCAGCAGCCGTCAGGCGGGAGCCAAAAACATTCAGTACTTC. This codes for CASSRQAGAKNIQYF.

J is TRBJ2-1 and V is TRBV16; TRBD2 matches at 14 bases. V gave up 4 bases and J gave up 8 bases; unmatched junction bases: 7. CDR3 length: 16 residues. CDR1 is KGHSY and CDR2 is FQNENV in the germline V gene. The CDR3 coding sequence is TGTGCCAGCAGCCGGCTAGGGACTAGCGGGAGAGATGAGCAGTTCTTC. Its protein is CASSRLGTSGRDEQFF. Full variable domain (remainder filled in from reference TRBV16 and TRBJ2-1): GEEVAQTPKHLVRGEGQKAKLYCAPIKGHSYVFWYQQVLKNEFKFLISFQNENVFDETGMPKERFSAKCLPNSPCSLEIQATKLEDSAVYFCASSRLGTSGRDEQFFGPGTRLTVL.

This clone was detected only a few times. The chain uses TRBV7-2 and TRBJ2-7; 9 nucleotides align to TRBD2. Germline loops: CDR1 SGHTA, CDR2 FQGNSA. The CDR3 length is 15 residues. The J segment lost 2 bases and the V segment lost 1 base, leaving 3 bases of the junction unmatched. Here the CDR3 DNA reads TGTGCCAGCAGCTTAGATAGCGGGGGAACCTACGAGCAGTACTTC. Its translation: CASSLDSGGTYEQYF. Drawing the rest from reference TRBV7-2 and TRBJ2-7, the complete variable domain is GAGVSQSPSNKVTEKGKDVELRCDPISGHTALYWYRQSLGQGLEFLIYFQGNSAPDKSGLPSDRFSAERTGGSVSTLTIQRTQQEDSAVYLCASSLDSGGTYEQYFGPGTRLTVT.